These 23 T cell receptor beta chains share one sample of origin, sequenced in a study of CD8+ T cells in alopecia areata. Reverse transcription of extracted RNA yielded cDNA, which provided the sequencing template. This table comes from immunoSEQ multiplex PCR, and its TCRdb copy is limited to in-frame clones, with some not included. The repertoire includes approximately 150,000 clones, roughly 66% of them detected once, and more than 9.5% sits in the top ten. The material was CD8+ T cells sorted from blood, obtained at week 0. The receptor source for this set is a human donor with alopecia areata.

The chain combines TRBV13 with TRBJ2-5; perhaps TRBD2 as D (6 bases). Per germline, CDR1 PRHDT and CDR2 FYEKMQ (reference sequence). The CDR3 covers 14 residues. The V and J ends lost 5 bases and 5 bases respectively, with 15 bases between them. Here the CDR3 reads CASSPGRSLETQYF. In DNA form, the CDR3 reads TGTGCCAGCAGCCCGGGGAGGAGCTTGGAGACCCAGTACTTC.

There are a few counts of this clone. The J gene is TRBJ2-1, the V gene TRBV27; D possibly corresponds to TRBD1 (6 bases). Between the trimmed V and J ends, which lost 8 bases and 7 bases, there was a span of 9 bases. CDR1 and CDR2 from the germline V gene are MNHEY and SMNVEV (reference sequence). This CDR3 comprises 11 residues. CDR3 nucleotide sequence: TGTGCCAGCGAAAGGGGGAATGAGCAGTTCTTC. It yields the protein CASERGNEQFF.

The CDR3 DNA reads TGCAGTGCTAGTGCCTCCCTCGAGCAGTACTTC. Translated: CSASASLEQYF. The chain recombines TRBV20-1 with TRBJ2-7; D unresolved. Germline loops: CDR1 DFQATT, CDR2 SNEGSKA (reference sequence). This CDR3 has 11 amino acids. V lost 3 bases and J 6 bases, leaving 9 bases between the germline ends.

This clone was detected once. The J gene is TRBJ1-6, the V gene TRBV2; D might be TRBD1 (5 bases). Germline CDR1 reads SNHLY; CDR2 reads FYNNEI. V lost 6 bases and J lost 9, with 12 bases in between. This CDR3 comprises 13 residues. The CDR3 protein is CASRGRVSSPLHF. The CDR3 DNA is TGTGCCAGCAGGGGCAGGGTGAGTTCACCCCTCCACTTT.

This rearrangement joins TRBV7-3 to TRBJ2-3; 11 bases line up with TRBD2. Germline V gene sequence: CDR1 SGHTA, CDR2 FQGTGA. The V gene end was trimmed by 6 bases and the J gene end by 6 bases; junction bases not matched to a gene: 8. The CDR3 extends over 15 amino acids. CDR3 sequence reads: CASSYSGGALDTQYF. The CDR3 nucleotides read TGTGCCAGCAGTTATAGCGGGGGGGCGCTTGATACGCAGTATTTT. Looking up the rest from reference TRBV7-3 and TRBJ2-3 gives the full variable domain: GAGVSQTPSNKVTEKGKYVELRCDPISGHTALYWYRQSLGQGPEFLIYFQGTGAADDSGLPNDRFFAVRPEGSVSTLKIQRTERGDSAVYLCASSYSGGALDTQYFGPGTRLTVL.

V usage is TRBV5-1 and J usage is TRBJ1-4; possibly TRBD1 for D (5 bases). Germline V lookup: CDR1 SGHRS, CDR2 YFSETQ. CDR3 length equals 15 residues. V dropped 3 bases and J dropped 6 bases, with 15 bases sitting between them. The CDR3 here is CASSSLGDQYEKLFF. CDR3 DNA sequence: TGCGCCAGCAGCTCCCTGGGGGACCAGTATGAAAAACTGTTTTTT.

The rearrangement uses TRBV18 and TRBJ2-7; 7 bases match TRBD1. Trimming cost V 4 bases and J 0 bases; bases outside gene matches: 9. CDR3 length: 16 residues. Germline values: CDR1 KGHSH, CDR2 LQKENI. The CDR3 DNA reads TGTGCCAGCTCACTTTTCGACAGGGTTGACTCCTACGAGCAGTACTTC. Amino acid sequence: CASSLFDRVDSYEQYF.

This rearrangement joins TRBV5-1 to TRBJ2-7; tentatively, D is TRBD2 (6 bases). CDR1 SGHRS and CDR2 YFSETQ come from the germline V gene. Deletions cut 0 bases from V and 0 bases from J, with 10 bases between. This CDR3 region has 15 residues. The CDR3 loop is CASSLAGESSYEQYF. The CDR3 DNA follows: TGCGCCAGCAGCTTGGCGGGGGAGAGCTCCTACGAGCAGTACTTC. The whole variable domain, filled in from reference TRBV5-1 and TRBJ2-7, reads KAGVTQTPRYLIKTRGQQVTLSCSPISGHRSVSWYQQTPGQGLQFLFEYFSETQRNKGNFPGRFSGRQFSNSRSEMNVSTLELGDSALYLCASSLAGESSYEQYFGPGTRLTVT.

V is TRBV4-1 and J is TRBJ2-7; 8 nucleotides line up with TRBD1. V was pared by 1 base and J by 3 bases, with 8 bases of the junction left unmatched. Germline CDR1 is MGHRA and CDR2 is YSYEKL. This CDR3 region has 16 residues. In DNA form, the CDR3 reads TGCGCCAGCAGCCAAGTCCCTACAGGGGGGTACTACGAGCAGTACTTC. It specifies CASSQVPTGGYYEQYF.

The chain is built from TRBV9 and TRBJ1-2; D unresolved. Germline V CDR1 and CDR2: SGDLS, YYNGEE. The CDR3 extends over 15 amino acids. With 0 bases removed from V and 0 bases from J, the gap between germline ends came to 9 bases. CDR3 DNA sequence: TGTGCCAGCAGCGTAGGTGGCAGCCCTAACTATGGCTACACCTTC. This codes for CASSVGGSPNYGYTF.

The chain is built from TRBV27 and TRBJ1-4; 10 nucleotides line up with TRBD1. J gave up 9 bases and V 6 bases, and 7 bases lay outside the gene matches. The germline CDR1 and CDR2 sequences are MNHEY and SMNVEV (reference sequence). The CDR3 sequence is 14 residues long. As DNA, the CDR3 is TGTGCCAGCAGCTCATCGACAGGGGGCCAAAAACTGTTTTTT. This encodes CASSSSTGGQKLFF.

CDR3 DNA: TGTGCCAGCAGTTCCGGCAGGGGGAACTATGGCTACACCTTC. This codes for CASSSGRGNYGYTF. The gene calls are TRBV27 and TRBJ1-2; 7 nucleotides align to TRBD1. Germline V gene data show CDR1 as MNHEY and CDR2 as SMNVEV (reference sequence). Trimming removed 4 bases from V and 2 bases from J; junction bases left unmatched: 4. The CDR3 runs to 14 residues.

In DNA form, the CDR3 reads TGTGCCAGCAGCTCCGGGACTAGCGGGGTTAGCACAGATACGCAGTATTTT. Its translation is CASSSGTSGVSTDTQYF. The V and J genes are TRBV13 and TRBJ2-3; TRBD2 agrees at 13 bases. CDR3 length equals 17 residues. Germline assignment: CDR1 PRHDT and CDR2 FYEKMQ (reference sequence). The ends lost 4 bases at V and 0 bases at J; junction bases unmatched: 4.

The rearrangement uses TRBV14 and TRBJ2-7; TRBD1 is a possible D gene (5 bases). Germline V gene sequence: CDR1 SGHDN, CDR2 FVKESK. The CDR3 runs 15 residues. The V gene lost 4 bases and the J gene lost 0 bases, with 13 bases spanning the gap. CDR3 amino acids: CASSLGSDSSYEQYF. The DNA of the CDR3 is TGTGCCAGCAGCCTAGGATCAGACAGCTCCTACGAGCAGTACTTC.

The table lists this clone with a count of one. The chain combines TRBV30 with TRBJ2-5; 7 bases align to TRBD1. The CDR3 loop spans 16 amino acids. With 0 bases clipped from V and 1 base from J, the junction kept 8 bases outside the gene matches. Germline CDR1 GTSNPN, CDR2 SVGIG (reference sequence). The DNA of the CDR3 is TGTGCCTGGAGTGTACTCGGTCAGGGGGTCCAAGAGACCCAGTACTTC. This translates into CAWSVLGQGVQETQYF.

This chain links TRBV29-1 with TRBJ1-5, with D unclear. The CDR3 is made up of 14 amino acids. Trimming took off 6 bases at V and 0 bases at J, with 12 bases between the two ends. Germline V gene data show CDR1 as SQVTM and CDR2 as ANQGSEA. The CDR3 region has the DNA TGCAGCGTCCAAGACGGGGATAGCAATCAGCCCCAGCATTTT. This codes for CSVQDGDSNQPQHF.

This clone was found a few times. The genes are TRBV5-1 and TRBJ1-2; D ambiguous. The length of the CDR3 is 15 residues. With 3 bases removed from V and 3 bases from J, the gap between germline ends came to 15 bases. Germline assignment: CDR1 SGHRS and CDR2 YFSETQ. The CDR3 DNA reads TGCGCCAGCAGCTCATACAGCTTTCGGTACTATGGCTACACCTTC. Encoded protein: CASSSYSFRYYGYTF.

The chain uses TRBV4-1 and TRBJ2-7; D unresolved. The CDR3 is made up of 14 amino acids. Between the trimmed V and J ends, which lost 4 bases and 2 bases, there was a span of 12 bases. Germline V gene data show CDR1 as MGHRA and CDR2 as YSYEKL. CDR3: CASSRVGVTYEQYF. The DNA of the CDR3 is TGCGCCAGCAGCCGGGTCGGTGTTACCTACGAGCAGTACTTC.

This chain connects TRBV19 to TRBJ2-6; no clear D gene. Germline V gene lookup returns CDR1 LNHDA and CDR2 SQIVND (reference sequence). There are 15 residues in the CDR3. Deletions cut 2 bases from V and 3 bases from J, with 8 bases between. This CDR3 reads CASSIQSSGANVLTF. The CDR3 nucleotides read TGTGCCAGTAGTATACAGTCCAGTGGGGCCAACGTCCTGACTTTC.

V is TRBV6-5 and J is TRBJ2-1; 8 bases align to TRBD1. Germline trimming cut 2 bases from V and 12 bases from J; bases unmatched to any gene: 6. This CDR3 has 13 residues. Germline CDR1 and CDR2: MNHEY and SVGAGI. CDR3 protein: CASSYTGTGAQFF. CDR3 coding DNA: TGTGCCAGCAGTTACACCGGGACAGGTGCGCAGTTCTTC.

This chain links TRBV6-6 with TRBJ1-2; TRBD1 might be the D (5 bases). Germline values: CDR1 MNHNY, CDR2 SVGAGI (reference sequence). The length of the CDR3 is 13 residues. V was pared by 5 bases and J by 4 bases, with 11 bases between. The CDR3 spells CASSPGSGYGYTF. The CDR3 DNA reads TGTGCCAGCAGTCCAGGGTCGGGCTATGGCTACACCTTC.

The chain joins TRBV6-5 to TRBJ2-5, with TRBD2 matching 10 bases. V lost 7 bases to trimming and J lost 4 bases; unmatched junction nucleotides: 9. Germline V gene lookup returns CDR1 MNHEY and CDR2 SVGAGI. The CDR3 is 15 residues long. CDR3 loop: CASIPSGGAGETQYF. The DNA for the CDR3 is TGTGCCAGCATCCCCAGCGGGGGGGCCGGAGAGACCCAGTACTTC.

This clone has just a few counts. The gene calls are TRBV27 and TRBJ2-3; 8 bases match TRBD1. CDR1 is MNHEY and CDR2 is SMNVEV in the germline V gene (reference sequence). This CDR3 spans 17 amino acids. V was pared by 7 bases and J by 3 bases, with 15 bases of the junction left unmatched. The CDR3 DNA is TGTGCCAGCATAACAATCAGGGGGCGCGAGAGTACAGATACGCAGTATTTT. This encodes CASITIRGRESTDTQYF.